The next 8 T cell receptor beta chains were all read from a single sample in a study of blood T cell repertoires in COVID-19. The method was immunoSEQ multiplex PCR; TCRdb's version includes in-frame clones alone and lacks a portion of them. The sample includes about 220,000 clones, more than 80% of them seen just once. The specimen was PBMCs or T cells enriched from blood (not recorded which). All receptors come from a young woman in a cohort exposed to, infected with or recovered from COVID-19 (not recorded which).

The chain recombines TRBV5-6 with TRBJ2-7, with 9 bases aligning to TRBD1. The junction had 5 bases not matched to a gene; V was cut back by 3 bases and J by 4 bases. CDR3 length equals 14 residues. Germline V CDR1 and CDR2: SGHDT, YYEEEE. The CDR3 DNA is TGTGCCAGCAGCTCACAGGGGGCGCGATACGAGCAGTACTTC. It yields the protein CASSSQGARYEQYF.

CDR3 sequence: CASSIGGNSNQPQHF. The CDR3 DNA reads as TGTGCCAGTAGTATTGGGGGGAATAGCAATCAGCCCCAGCATTTT. V is TRBV19 and J is TRBJ1-5; maybe TRBD1 (5 bases). Trimming removed 3 bases from V and 0 bases from J, with 9 bases in between. The CDR3 sequence is 15 residues long. CDR1 is LNHDA, CDR2 SQIVND, per germline (reference sequence).

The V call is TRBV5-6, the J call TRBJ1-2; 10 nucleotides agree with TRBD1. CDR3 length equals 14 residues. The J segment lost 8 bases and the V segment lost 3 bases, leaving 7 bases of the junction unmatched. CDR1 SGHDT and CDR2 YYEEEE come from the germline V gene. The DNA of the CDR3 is TGTGCCAGCAGCTGGGAGGACAGGGGGAACGGCTACACCTTC. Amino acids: CASSWEDRGNGYTF.

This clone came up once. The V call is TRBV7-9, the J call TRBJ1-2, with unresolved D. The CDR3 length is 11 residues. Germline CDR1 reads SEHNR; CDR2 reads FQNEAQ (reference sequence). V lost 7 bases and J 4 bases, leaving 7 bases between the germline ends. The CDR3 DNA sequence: TGTGCCAGCACCTCAATCTATGGCTACACCTTC. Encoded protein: CASTSIYGYTF.

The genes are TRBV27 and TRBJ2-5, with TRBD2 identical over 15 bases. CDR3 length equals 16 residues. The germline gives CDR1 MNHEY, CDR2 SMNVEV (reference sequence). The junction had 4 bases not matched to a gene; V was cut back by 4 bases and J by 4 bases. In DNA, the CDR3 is TGTGCCAGCAGTTCGTGGACTAGCGGGGGGGCAGAGACCCAGTACTTC. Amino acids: CASSSWTSGGAETQYF.

Written as DNA, the CDR3 is TGCGCCAGCAGCCCGCTACAGGACCTCACCTCCTACAATGAGCAGTTCTTC. Translated: CASSPLQDLTSYNEQFF. This chain connects TRBV5-1 to TRBJ2-1, with D possibly being TRBD1 (5 bases). Between the trimmed V and J ends, which lost 4 bases and 0 bases, there was a span of 17 bases. Germline V gives CDR1 SGHRS, CDR2 YFSETQ. The CDR3 totals 17 residues.

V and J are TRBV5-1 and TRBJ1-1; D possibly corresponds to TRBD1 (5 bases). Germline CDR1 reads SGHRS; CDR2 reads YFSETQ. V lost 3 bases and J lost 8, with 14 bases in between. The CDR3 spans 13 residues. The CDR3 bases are TGCGCCAGCAGCTCTACCGCGGGGGACGAAGCTTTCTTT. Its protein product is CASSSTAGDEAFF.

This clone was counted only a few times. The CDR3 region is CASRGGSYEQYF. The CDR3 region has the DNA TGTGCCAGCAGAGGGGGCTCCTACGAGCAGTACTTC. The chain combines TRBV2 with TRBJ2-7; tentatively, D is TRBD1 (6 bases). The CDR3 consists of 12 residues. Germline CDR1 SNHLY, CDR2 FYNNEI. V shed 6 bases and J shed 0 bases, with 6 bases lying between them. Looking up the rest from reference TRBV2 and TRBJ2-7 gives the full variable domain: EPEVTQTPSHQVTQMGQEVILRCVPISNHLYFYWYRQILGQKVEFLVSFYNNEISEKSEIFDDQFSVERPDGSNFTLKIRSTKLEDSAMYFCASRGGSYEQYFGPGTRLTVT.